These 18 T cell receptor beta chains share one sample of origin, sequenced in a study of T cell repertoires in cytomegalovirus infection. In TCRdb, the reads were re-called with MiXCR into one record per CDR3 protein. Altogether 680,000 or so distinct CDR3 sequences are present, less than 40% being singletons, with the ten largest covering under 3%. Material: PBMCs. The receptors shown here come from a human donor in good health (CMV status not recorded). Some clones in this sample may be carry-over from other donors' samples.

The CDR3 sequence: CASSLEGQATEAFF. In DNA, the CDR3 is TGTGCCAGCAGCTTAGAGGGACAGGCCACTGAAGCTTTCTTT. The genes are TRBV11-3 and TRBJ1-1, with 8 bases aligning to TRBD1. V lost 0 bases and J lost 4; bases outside the gene matches: 1. CDR3 length: 14 amino acids. Germline values: CDR1 SGHNT, CDR2 YENEEA.

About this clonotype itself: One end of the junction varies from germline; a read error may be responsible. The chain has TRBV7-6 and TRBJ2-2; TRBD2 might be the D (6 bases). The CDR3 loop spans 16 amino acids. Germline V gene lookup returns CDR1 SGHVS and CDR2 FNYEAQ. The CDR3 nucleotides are TGTGCCATCAGCTTAGTCGGGGGAAGTACTACCGGGGAGCTGTTTTTT. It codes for CAISLVGGSTTGELFF.

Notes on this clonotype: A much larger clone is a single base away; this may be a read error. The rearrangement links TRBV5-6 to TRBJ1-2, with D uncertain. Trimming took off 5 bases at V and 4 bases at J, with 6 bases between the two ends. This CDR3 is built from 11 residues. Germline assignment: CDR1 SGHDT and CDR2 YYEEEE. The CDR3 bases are TGTGCCAGCAGTGACATCTATGGCTACACCTTC. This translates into CASSDIYGYTF.

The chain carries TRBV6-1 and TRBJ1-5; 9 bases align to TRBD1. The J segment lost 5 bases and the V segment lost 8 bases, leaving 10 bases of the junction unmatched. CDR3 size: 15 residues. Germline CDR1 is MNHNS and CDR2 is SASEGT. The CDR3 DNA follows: TGTGCCAGCCGATCTGGGACAGGGTCGTATCAGCCCCAGCATTTT. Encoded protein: CASRSGTGSYQPQHF.

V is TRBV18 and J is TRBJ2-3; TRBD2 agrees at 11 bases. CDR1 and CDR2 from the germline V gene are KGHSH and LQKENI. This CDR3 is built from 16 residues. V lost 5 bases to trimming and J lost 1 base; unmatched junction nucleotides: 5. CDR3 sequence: CASSTLAGARTDTQYF. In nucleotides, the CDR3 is TGTGCCAGCTCAACACTAGCGGGGGCCCGCACAGATACGCAGTATTTT. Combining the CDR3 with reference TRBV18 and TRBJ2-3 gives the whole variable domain NAGVMQNPRHLVRRRGQEARLRCSPMKGHSHVYWYRQLPEEGLKFMVYLQKENIIDESGMPKERFSAEFPKEGPSILRIQQVVRGDSAAYFCASSTLAGARTDTQYFGPGTRLTVL.

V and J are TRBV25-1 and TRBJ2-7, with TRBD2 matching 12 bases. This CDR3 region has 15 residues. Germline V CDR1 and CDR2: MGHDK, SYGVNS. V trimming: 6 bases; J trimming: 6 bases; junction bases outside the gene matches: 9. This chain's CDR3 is CASRGTSGRSREQYF. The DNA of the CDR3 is TGTGCCAGCAGGGGGACTAGCGGGCGTTCTCGCGAGCAGTACTTC.

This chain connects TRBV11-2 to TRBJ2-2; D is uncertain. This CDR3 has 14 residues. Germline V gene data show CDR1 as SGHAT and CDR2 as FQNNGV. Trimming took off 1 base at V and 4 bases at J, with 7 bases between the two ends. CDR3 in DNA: TGTGCCAGCAGCTTAGGCTTTGGCACCGGGGAGCTGTTTTTT. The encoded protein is CASSLGFGTGELFF. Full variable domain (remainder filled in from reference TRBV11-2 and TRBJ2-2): EAGVAQSPRYKIIEKRQSVAFWCNPISGHATLYWYQQILGQGPKLLIQFQNNGVVDDSQLPKDRFSAERLKGVDSTLKIQPAKLEDSAVYLCASSLGFGTGELFFGEGSRLTVL.

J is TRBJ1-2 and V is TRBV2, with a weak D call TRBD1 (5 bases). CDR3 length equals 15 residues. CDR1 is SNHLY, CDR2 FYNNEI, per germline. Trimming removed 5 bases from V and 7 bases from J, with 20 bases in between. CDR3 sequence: CASSSGEEHMSGYTF. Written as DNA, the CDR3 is TGTGCCAGCAGTTCGGGGGAGGAACATATGTCTGGCTACACCTTC.

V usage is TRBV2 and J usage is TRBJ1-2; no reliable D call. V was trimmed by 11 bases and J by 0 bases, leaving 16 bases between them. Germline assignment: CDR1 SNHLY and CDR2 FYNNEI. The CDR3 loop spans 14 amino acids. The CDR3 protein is CAEQERWANYGYTF. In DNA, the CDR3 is TGTGCCGAACAAGAGAGGTGGGCTAACTATGGCTACACCTTC.

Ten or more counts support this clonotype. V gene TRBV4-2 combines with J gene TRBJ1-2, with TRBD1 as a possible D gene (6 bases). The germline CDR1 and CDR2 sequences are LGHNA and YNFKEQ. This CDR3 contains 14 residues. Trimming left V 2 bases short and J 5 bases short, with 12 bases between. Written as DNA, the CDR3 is TGTGCCAGCAGCCAATCAGCGACAGGTTATGGCTACACCTTC. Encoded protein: CASSQSATGYGYTF.

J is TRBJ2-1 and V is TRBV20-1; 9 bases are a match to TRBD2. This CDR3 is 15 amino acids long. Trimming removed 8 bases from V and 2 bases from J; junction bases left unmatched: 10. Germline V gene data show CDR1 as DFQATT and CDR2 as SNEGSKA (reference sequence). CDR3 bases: TGCAGTACGGGACGACTAGCGGAGACCTACAATGAGCAGTTCTTC. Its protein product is CSTGRLAETYNEQFF.

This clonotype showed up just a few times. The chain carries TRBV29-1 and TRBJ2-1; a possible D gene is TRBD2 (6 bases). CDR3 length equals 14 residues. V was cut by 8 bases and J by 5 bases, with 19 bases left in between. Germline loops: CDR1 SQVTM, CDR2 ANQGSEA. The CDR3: CSTKRVLGNNEQFF. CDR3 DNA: TGCAGCACAAAGCGGGTATTGGGTAACAATGAGCAGTTCTTC.

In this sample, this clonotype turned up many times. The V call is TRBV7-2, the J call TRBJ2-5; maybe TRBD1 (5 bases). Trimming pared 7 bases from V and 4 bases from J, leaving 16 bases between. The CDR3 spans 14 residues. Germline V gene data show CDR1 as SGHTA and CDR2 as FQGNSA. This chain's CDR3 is CASTPGHAGETQYF. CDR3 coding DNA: TGTGCCAGCACCCCAGGGCACGCCGGAGAGACCCAGTACTTC.

The CDR3: CASQREGQTYEQYF. The CDR3 DNA follows: TGTGCCAGCCAACGGGAGGGCCAGACCTACGAGCAGTACTTC. The chain combines TRBV11-1 with TRBJ2-7, with 8 positions matching TRBD2. Germline lookup yields CDR1 SGHAT and CDR2 FQDESV (reference sequence). The ends lost 8 bases at V and 2 bases at J; junction bases unmatched: 8. This CDR3 comprises 14 residues.

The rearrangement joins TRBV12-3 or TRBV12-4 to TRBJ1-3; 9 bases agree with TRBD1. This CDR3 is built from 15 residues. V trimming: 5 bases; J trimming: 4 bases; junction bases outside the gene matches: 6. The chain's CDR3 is CASSPGTGRGNTIYF. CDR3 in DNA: TGTGCCAGCAGTCCGGGGACAGGGCGGGGAAACACCATATATTTT.

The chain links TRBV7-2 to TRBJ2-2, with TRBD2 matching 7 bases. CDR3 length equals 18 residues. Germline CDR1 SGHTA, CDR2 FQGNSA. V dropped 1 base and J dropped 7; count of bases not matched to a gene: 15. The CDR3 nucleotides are TGTGCCAGCAGCTTAGTGGGGTATGCAGCTAGCGGAATCGGGGAGCTGTTTTTT. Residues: CASSLVGYAASGIGELFF.

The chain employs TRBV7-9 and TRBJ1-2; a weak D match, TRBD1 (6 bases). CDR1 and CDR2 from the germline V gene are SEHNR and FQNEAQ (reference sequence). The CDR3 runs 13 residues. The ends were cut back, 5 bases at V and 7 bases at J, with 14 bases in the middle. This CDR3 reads CASSTTGQIGYTF. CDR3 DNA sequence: TGTGCCAGCAGCACAACGGGACAAATTGGCTACACCTTC.

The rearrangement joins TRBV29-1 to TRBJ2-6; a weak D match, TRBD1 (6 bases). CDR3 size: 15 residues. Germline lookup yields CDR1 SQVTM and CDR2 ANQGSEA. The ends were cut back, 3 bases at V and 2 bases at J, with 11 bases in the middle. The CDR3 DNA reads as TGCAGCGTTGACAGGGGTGGGCCTGGGGCCAACGTCCTGACTTTC. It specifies CSVDRGGPGANVLTF.